This TCR beta chain was identified during a study of cytomegalovirus exposure and HLA in healthy donors. Across the whole study: Earlier work reported 90 million to 120 million unique TCR beta sequences from about 190 million T cells. Study results and caveats: A missense variant in DCLRE1C was later tied to TCR beta V- and J-gene trimming. It was likely that a cluster of highly shared sequence variants was a sequencing artifact. A later analysis, which compared TCR beta chains of equal frequency, found the HLA-associated ones more clonally expanded.

Germline V gene lookup returns CDR1 SNHLY and CDR2 FYNNEI. V shed 6 bases and J 4 bases; nucleotides not matched to a gene: 4. This CDR3 is built from 14 residues. PCR primers comprised 60 Vbeta and 13 Jbeta primers. Here immunoSEQ multiplex PCR was the method, and the copy in TCRdb shows in-frame clones only, minus some. Here the sample spans 120,000 or so clones, roughly 80% being singletons. With respect to this clone: Its antigen is still unknown.

The sequenced sample consisted of PBMCs. This TCR was recovered from a woman aged 35 to 49 in good health and CMV-seronegative. The chain is built from TRBV2 and TRBJ2-5, with 11 bases identical to TRBD1. The DNA of the CDR3 is TGTGCCAGCAGGCAAGGACAGGGGGCAGAGACCCAGTACTTC. Translated, it gives CASRQGQGAETQYF.